This T cell receptor beta chain appears in the sequencing data of a study of monozygotic twins with inflammatory bowel disease. The CDR3 totals 17 residues. Germline V CDR1 and CDR2: DFQATT, SNEGSKA (reference sequence). Whole blood supplied total RNA, and T cells were not sorted. The template-switching step introduced UMIs that carried a 6-nucleotide sample barcode. TCRdb re-called the 5' RACE reads; every CDR3 protein appears as one record, without DNA. The sample has approximately 330,000 distinct CDR3 sequences. The sequencing input was blood. The receptor comes from a human donor with ulcerative colitis or Crohn's disease, or a healthy co-twin of an affected twin (not recorded which). The rearrangement links TRBV20-1 to TRBJ2-3; the D gene TCRdb calls, TRBD2, cannot be checked with no DNA. CDR3 amino acids: CSARDTAGLAGVDTQYF.